Presented here are 5 T cell receptor beta chains from one specimen sequenced in a study of blood T cell repertoires in COVID-19. Data came from immunoSEQ multiplex PCR; TCRdb stores just in-frame clones and leaves some out. The table includes just over 95,000 clones, more than 75% detected once. Material: peripheral blood. Receptors were obtained from an elderly man with acute or convalescent COVID-19.

The rearrangement links TRBV3-1 (or the pseudogene TRBV3-2) to TRBJ1-6; D gene uncertain. There are 14 residues in the CDR3. Looked up from germline, CDR1 is LGHDT and CDR2 is YNNKEL (reference sequence). V was pared by 1 base and J by 10 bases, with 11 bases between. CDR3 in amino acids: CASSQAVRGSPLHF. In DNA, the CDR3 is TGTGCCAGCAGCCAAGCCGTACGCGGCTCACCCCTCCACTTT.

The chain joins TRBV10-2 to TRBJ2-3; 10 positions agree with TRBD1. V trimming: 5 bases; J trimming: 3 bases; junction bases outside the gene matches: 11. CDR3 size: 17 residues. Germline assignment: CDR1 WSHSY and CDR2 SAAADI. CDR3 loop: CASSNYPGQGRTDTQYF. CDR3 sequence (DNA): TGCGCCAGCAGTAACTACCCGGGACAGGGGAGGACAGATACGCAGTATTTT.

The rearrangement joins TRBV29-1 to TRBJ2-1, with 11 nucleotides matching TRBD1. The germline gives CDR1 SQVTM, CDR2 ANQGSEA. The CDR3 sequence is 14 residues long. J gave up 4 bases and V 6 bases, and 5 bases lay outside the gene matches. The CDR3 region has the DNA TGCAGCGTCATGGACAGGGGGCCTTACAATGAGCAGTTCTTC. Amino acid sequence: CSVMDRGPYNEQFF.

The chain has TRBV2 and TRBJ1-1, with D possibly TRBD1 on 6 matching bases. V was trimmed by 2 bases and J by 1 base, leaving 11 bases between them. The germline V gene has CDR1 SNHLY and CDR2 FYNNEI. The CDR3 is 15 residues long. CDR3 bases: TGTGCCAGCAGTGAAAGGGGGTTGGGGAACACTGAAGCTTTCTTT. As protein: CASSERGLGNTEAFF.

The chain employs TRBV20-1 and TRBJ2-2; 10 bases are a match to TRBD2. The length of the CDR3 is 16 residues. The germline CDR1 and CDR2 sequences are DFQATT and SNEGSKA (reference sequence). The V gene end was trimmed by 3 bases and the J gene end by 7 bases; junction bases not matched to a gene: 11. CDR3 region: CSASPSSGRRGGELFF. The DNA for the CDR3 is TGCAGTGCTAGTCCCTCTAGCGGGAGACGTGGCGGGGAGCTGTTTTTT.